This paragraph covers one T cell receptor (beta chain) sequence. The data were taken from a study of blood T cell repertoires in COVID-19. All enrollees were about 18 to 95 years old and from fewer than 30 US areas. Donors of Cohort 3 who recovered were those that had two negative PCRs, clearance, or symptom resolution. The table came from immunoSEQ multiplex PCR; TCRdb's copy has only in-frame clones and leaves some out. The sample includes around 290,000 clones, roughly 90% seen only once; the top ten take 1.5% to 2%. V lost 0 bases and J lost 4, with 6 bases in between. Germline assignment: CDR1 LGHDT and CDR2 YNNKEL (reference sequence). This CDR3 has 13 amino acids.

This clonotype was sampled from a woman between 35 and 50 years old who had recovered from COVID-19. Sequenced material: PBMCs or T cells enriched from blood (not recorded which). The chain recombines TRBV3-1 (or the pseudogene TRBV3-2) with TRBJ1-2; no definite D call. CDR3 sequence: CASSQDAVYGYTF. The CDR3 bases are TGTGCCAGCAGCCAAGATGCGGTCTATGGCTACACCTTC.